This T cell receptor beta chain appears in the sequencing data of a study of blood T cell repertoires in COVID-19. In the study overall: From T cells, B-cell-depleted T cells, or PBMCs came the material, which was cDNA or gDNA.

This study enrolled people aged 18 to 89 from 20 to 25 US geographic areas. Cohort placement rested on clinical history that participants reported themselves. Original handling: Counts of nucleated cells, estimated from reference gene primer amplification, were obtained. The protocol was immunoSEQ multiplex PCR, while the TCRdb copy is restricted to in-frame clones and leaves out a portion. V, J and clone size are taken as reported in that table, and D and trimming were inferred from the DNA itself. Among 200,000 or so clones listed, 85% to 90% were seen once. Trimming pared 3 bases from V and 0 bases from J, leaving 11 bases between. Germline V gene lookup returns CDR1 SGDLS and CDR2 YYNGEE. The CDR3 is made up of 15 amino acids.

The rearrangement links TRBV9 to TRBJ2-3; D is uncertain. The sample comprised PBMCs or T cells enriched from blood (not recorded which). The origin of this receptor is a woman aged 35 to 49 with acute COVID-19. This CDR3 reads CASSARAVSTDTQYF. As DNA, the CDR3 is TGTGCCAGCAGCGCCCGTGCGGTTAGCACAGATACGCAGTATTTT.